Here is one T cell receptor (beta chain) with its context. Authors' processing steps: The assay estimated nucleated cells by amplifying reference gene primers. Sequencing used immunoSEQ multiplex PCR; TCRdb keeps in-frame clones, though not all of them. V and J calls and clone size are those listed in that table; D and trimming were worked out from the DNA. The table records 70,000 or so clones, around 79% of them present only once. The sample belongs to a study of blood T cell repertoires in COVID-19. Study in general: Italy, Spain and the United States were the sources of the convalescent and acute COVID-19 samples. PBMCs, B-cell-depleted T cells, or T cells provided the cDNA or gDNA that made up the material.

Sequenced sample: peripheral blood. The sequence came from a woman between 65 and 79 years old with acute or convalescent COVID-19.

The CDR3 protein is CASSMGRINEKLFF. The CDR3 nucleotides are TGTGCCAGTAGTATGGGCCGGATTAATGAAAAACTGTTTTTT. J is TRBJ1-4 and V is TRBV19; D remains unclear. Germline V CDR1 and CDR2: LNHDA, SQIVND (reference sequence). Between the trimmed V and J ends, which lost 3 bases and 4 bases, there was a span of 9 bases. The CDR3 covers 14 residues.